One and the same sample provided the 32 T cell receptor beta chains below, sequenced in a study of shared clonotypes between healthy human individuals. Some clones are missing from TCRdb's copy, which holds only in-frame ones; the method was immunoSEQ multiplex PCR. The sample consists of about 510,000 clones, almost 97% of them appearing once. The sequencing sample was made of naive CD4+ T cells sorted from blood. Specified subset: CD45RA+ positively selected. These receptors all stem from a young woman in good health.

This chain links TRBV28 with TRBJ2-7; the match to TRBD1 covers 7 bases. Germline CDR1 is MDHEN and CDR2 is SYDVKM. This CDR3 region has 14 residues. The V segment lost 5 bases and the J segment 3 bases; nucleotides outside the gene matches: 7. DNA of the CDR3: TGTGCCAGCAGTCATGTACGGGACAGCTACGAGCAGTACTTC. Its translation: CASSHVRDSYEQYF.

This chain connects TRBV11-3 to TRBJ2-7, with unresolved D. In germline, CDR1 is SGHNT, CDR2 YENEEA. CDR3 length: 12 residues. DNA of the CDR3: TGTGCGGCCGGAGACACCGCCTACGAGCAGTACTTC. It is translated as CAAGDTAYEQYF.

As regards this clone: Distinct nucleotide sequences in the sample also encode this CDR3. This chain joins TRBV28 and TRBJ1-2; maybe TRBD1 (6 bases). The CDR3 covers 12 residues. Germline V lookup: CDR1 MDHEN, CDR2 SYDVKM. The germline V and J ends were trimmed by 3 bases and 5 bases, with 7 bases remaining between them. As DNA, the CDR3 is TGTGCCAGCAGTTTCGGACAGTATGGCTACACCTTC. The encoded protein is CASSFGQYGYTF.

The CDR3 nucleotides read TGTGCCAGCTCACCTTCGAAGCGGGAGGGCCCCACAGATACGCAGTATTTT. Residues: CASSPSKREGPTDTQYF. V and J are TRBV18 and TRBJ2-3; 10 bases line up with TRBD2. Unmatched junction bases numbered 8, after V lost 3 bases and J lost 2 bases. The CDR3 runs to 17 residues. The germline CDR1 and CDR2 sequences are KGHSH and LQKENI. Supplemented by reference TRBV18 and TRBJ2-3, the full variable domain reads NAGVMQNPRHLVRRRGQEARLRCSPMKGHSHVYWYRQLPEEGLKFMVYLQKENIIDESGMPKERFSAEFPKEGPSILRIQQVVRGDSAAYFCASSPSKREGPTDTQYFGPGTRLTVL.

This clone was detected only once. The chain carries TRBV6-5 and TRBJ2-3; no reliable D call. The CDR3 is 11 amino acids. Trimming took 6 bases from V and 4 from J, leaving 5 bases between them. From germline, CDR1 is MNHEY and CDR2 SVGAGI. Here the CDR3 reads CASSLADTQYF. The CDR3 DNA follows: TGTGCCAGCAGCCTAGCAGATACGCAGTATTTT.

The rearrangement joins TRBV2 to TRBJ1-1, with no clear D. V gave up 6 bases and J gave up 4 bases, with 12 bases separating them. Germline assignment: CDR1 SNHLY and CDR2 FYNNEI. The length of the CDR3 is 13 residues. The CDR3 nucleotides read TGTGCCAGCAGCCCGGGAGGCGGCACTGAAGCTTTCTTT. It specifies CASSPGGGTEAFF.

The table lists this clone with a count of one. This chain connects TRBV19 to TRBJ2-5, with TRBD1 matching 7 bases. Germline V gives CDR1 LNHDA, CDR2 SQIVND (reference sequence). V gave up 5 bases and J gave up 1 base; unmatched junction bases: 4. This CDR3 spans 14 amino acids. CDR3 loop: CASSSYRGQETQYF. CDR3 bases: TGTGCCAGTAGTTCCTACAGGGGCCAAGAGACCCAGTACTTC.

The chain joins TRBV4-1 to TRBJ2-1; 14 nucleotides agree with TRBD2. Germline V lookup: CDR1 MGHRA, CDR2 YSYEKL. The CDR3 is 15 residues long. Trimming took 3 bases from V and 8 from J; bases not matched to a gene: 3. CDR3 coding DNA: TGCGCCAGCAGCCAGGGACTAGCGGGAGTGGATGAGCAGTTCTTC. This gives the protein CASSQGLAGVDEQFF.

The gene calls are TRBV10-3 and TRBJ2-7; 9 bases agree with TRBD2. The CDR3 is 13 amino acids. V lost 8 bases to trimming and J lost 3 bases; unmatched junction nucleotides: 5. CDR1 and CDR2 (germline): ENHRY, SYGVKD. The CDR3 nucleotides are TGTGCCATCGCTAGCGGGAAGCTCTACGAGCAGTACTTC. This sequence encodes CAIASGKLYEQYF.

This clone was observed a single time. The chain joins TRBV11-3 to TRBJ2-2; no clear D gene. The CDR3 covers 13 residues. V lost 6 bases and J 5 bases, leaving 10 bases between the germline ends. The germline CDR1 and CDR2 sequences are SGHNT and YENEEA. For the CDR3, the DNA is TGTGCCAGCAGTCGGTATGGGACCGGGGAGCTGTTTTTT. Translating it yields CASSRYGTGELFF.

In its sample, this clone was seen once. The genes are TRBV19 and TRBJ1-5, with D possibly matching TRBD1 (5 bases). Germline V gene data show CDR1 as LNHDA and CDR2 as SQIVND (reference sequence). Trimming took 7 bases from V and 2 from J, leaving 15 bases between them. The CDR3 is 15 residues long. CDR3 sequence reads: CASTYQGRGNQPQHF. CDR3 nucleotides: TGTGCCAGTACATACCAGGGAAGGGGCAATCAGCCCCAGCATTTT.

This clone was seen just once. The rearrangement joins TRBV19 to TRBJ1-2; weak D call: TRBD1 (6 bases). The germline V gene encodes CDR1 LNHDA and CDR2 SQIVND (reference sequence). This CDR3 comprises 16 residues. Trimming removed 4 bases from V and 4 bases from J, with 19 bases in between. CDR3 residues: CASSTVTGSIPYGYTF. CDR3 DNA sequence: TGTGCCAGTAGTACCGTTACAGGGTCCATTCCCTATGGCTACACCTTC.

The chain has TRBV5-4 and TRBJ2-3; the D gene is possibly TRBD2 (6 bases). The V and J ends lost 0 bases and 5 bases respectively, with 16 bases between them. The CDR3 consists of 16 residues. The V gene's germline CDR1 is SGHNT and CDR2 YYREEE (reference sequence). CDR3 DNA sequence: TGTGCCAGCAGCTTGGATGGGAGGCACCGCGGAGATACGCAGTATTTT. This sequence encodes CASSLDGRHRGDTQYF.

As regards this clone: The limits of the CDR3 on the DNA are not certain, so only TCRdb's listed CDR3 is given. V and J are TRBV28 and TRBJ1-1. Germline assignment: CDR1 MDHEN and CDR2 SYDVKM. The CDR3 totals 17 residues, both ends included. Here the CDR3 reads CASSSSVGAVYDREAFF.

The chain carries TRBV6-1 and TRBJ2-1, with 7 nucleotides matching TRBD2. The V segment lost 1 base and the J segment 8 bases; nucleotides outside the gene matches: 5. This CDR3 is 14 amino acids long. The germline V gene has CDR1 MNHNS and CDR2 SASEGT. The CDR3: CASSEVAGVYEQFF. CDR3 in DNA: TGTGCCAGCAGTGAAGTGGCGGGAGTGTATGAGCAGTTCTTC.

The gene calls are TRBV18 and TRBJ2-7, with D possibly matching TRBD1 (5 bases). The CDR3 sequence is 14 residues long. CDR1 KGHSH and CDR2 LQKENI come from the germline V gene. V was clipped by 3 bases and J by 5 bases, with 14 bases between them. CDR3 bases: TGTGCCAGCTCACCTCAGGGTCCCGGTAACGAGCAGTACTTC. This translates into CASSPQGPGNEQYF.

This sequence joins TRBV11-2 and TRBJ2-6, with a weak D call TRBD1 (5 bases). The V gene lost 6 bases and the J gene lost 2 bases, with 11 bases spanning the gap. Germline V lookup: CDR1 SGHAT, CDR2 FQNNGV. This CDR3 comprises 15 residues. CDR3 sequence reads: CASRGWGAGANVLTF. The CDR3 bases are TGTGCCAGCAGAGGGTGGGGCGCTGGGGCCAACGTCCTGACTTTC. Using reference TRBV11-2 and TRBJ2-6 for the parts outside the CDR3, the full variable domain is EAGVAQSPRYKIIEKRQSVAFWCNPISGHATLYWYQQILGQGPKLLIQFQNNGVVDDSQLPKDRFSAERLKGVDSTLKIQPAKLEDSAVYLCASRGWGAGANVLTFGAGSRLTVL.

This chain uses TRBV21-1 with TRBJ2-1; the table's D call, TRBD2, has no DNA check behind it. TRBV21-1 is annotated as a pseudogene. The CDR3 has 14 residues. For the CDR3, the DNA is TGTGCCAGCAGCAAAGATGGAGGGAGGAATGAGCAGTTCTTC. Its translation: CASSKDGGRNEQFF.

The chain uses TRBV28 and TRBJ1-5; D remains unclear. Germline CDR1 is MDHEN and CDR2 is SYDVKM. V lost 4 bases to trimming and J lost 2 bases, with 18 bases between them. This CDR3 has 17 residues. CDR3 coding DNA: TGTGCCAGCAGTTCCGGACCCATTACCCGCCGCAATCAGCCCCAGCATTTT. Its translation: CASSSGPITRRNQPQHF. The whole variable domain, filled in from reference TRBV28 and TRBJ1-5, reads DVKVTQSSRYLVKRTGEKVFLECVQDMDHENMFWYRQDPGLGLRLIYFSYDVKMKEKGDIPEGYSVSREKKERFSLILESASTNQTSMYLCASSSGPITRRNQPQHFGDGTRLSIL.

The V call is TRBV7-9, the J call TRBJ2-4; D perhaps matches TRBD2 (5 bases). Germline V gene lookup returns CDR1 SEHNR and CDR2 FQNEAQ (reference sequence). The CDR3 has 15 residues. Trimming cost V 3 bases and J 0 bases, with 9 bases left between them. CDR3 nucleotide sequence: TGTGCCAGCAGCTTTACGGGATTAGCCAAAAACATTCAGTACTTC. Amino acid sequence: CASSFTGLAKNIQYF.

The chain uses TRBV6-1 and TRBJ2-7, with TRBD1 identical over 8 bases. Trimming cost V 6 bases and J 2 bases; bases outside gene matches: 9. The CDR3 contains 15 residues. Germline-derived CDR1 and CDR2 are MNHNS and SASEGT. Written as DNA, the CDR3 is TGTGCCAGCAGGCCCGGGACAGGCTATCCCTACGAGCAGTACTTC. Translated: CASRPGTGYPYEQYF.

This chain uses TRBV5-1 with TRBJ2-1, with D perhaps TRBD2 (5 bases). CDR3 length equals 16 residues. CDR1 and CDR2 (germline): SGHRS, YFSETQ. V shed 0 bases and J shed 9 bases, with 19 bases lying between them. CDR3 DNA: TGCGCCAGCAGCTTGGGGCTAGCCCCAGGCCACCCTGAGCAGTTCTTC. It codes for CASSLGLAPGHPEQFF.

V usage is TRBV19 and J usage is TRBJ1-1; possible D gene TRBD1, 5 bases. The CDR3 totals 13 residues. Germline V CDR1 and CDR2: LNHDA, SQIVND (reference sequence). The germline V and J ends were trimmed by 5 bases and 5 bases, with 12 bases remaining between them. CDR3 bases: TGTGCCAGTAGTTACCAGGGCGGAACTGAAGCTTTCTTT. Its translation: CASSYQGGTEAFF. Combining the CDR3 with reference TRBV19 and TRBJ1-1 gives the whole variable domain DGGITQSPKYLFRKEGQNVTLSCEQNLNHDAMYWYRQDPGQGLRLIYYSQIVNDFQKGDIAEGYSVSREKKESFPLTVTSAQKNPTAFYLCASSYQGGTEAFFGQGTRLTVV.

The rearrangement links TRBV28 to TRBJ1-1; TRBD1 matches at 8 bases. Germline lookup yields CDR1 MDHEN and CDR2 SYDVKM. V trimming: 6 bases; J trimming: 7 bases; junction bases outside the gene matches: 10. The CDR3 has 14 residues. This CDR3 is CASRTGQGSVEAFF. DNA for the CDR3: TGTGCCAGCAGAACTGGACAGGGAAGTGTTGAAGCTTTCTTT.

This chain uses TRBV28 with TRBJ2-7; 8 bases are shared with TRBD2. The CDR3 contains 16 residues. Looked up from germline, CDR1 is MDHEN and CDR2 is SYDVKM. Unmatched junction bases numbered 15, after V lost 5 bases and J lost 6 bases. The CDR3 DNA follows: TGTGCCAGCAGTGCCGCCCGCGCGGGAGGTTCGGGCGAGCAGTACTTC. Its protein is CASSAARAGGSGEQYF. Full variable domain (missing parts from reference TRBV28 and TRBJ2-7): DVKVTQSSRYLVKRTGEKVFLECVQDMDHENMFWYRQDPGLGLRLIYFSYDVKMKEKGDIPEGYSVSREKKERFSLILESASTNQTSMYLCASSAARAGGSGEQYFGPGTRLTVT.

The V gene is TRBV7-9, the J gene TRBJ2-7; 10 bases are shared with TRBD2. V was clipped by 6 bases and J by 1 base; unmatched bases: 6. The CDR3 has 15 amino acids. CDR1 and CDR2 (germline): SEHNR, FQNEAQ (reference sequence). The CDR3 sequence: CASRSPTSGSYEQYF. The CDR3 coding sequence is TGTGCCAGCAGATCCCCGACTAGCGGGTCCTACGAGCAGTACTTC.

This chain joins TRBV5-1 and TRBJ2-7; tentatively, D is TRBD1 or TRBD2 (5 bases each). V dropped 4 bases and J dropped 2 bases, with 16 bases sitting between them. Germline V gene lookup returns CDR1 SGHRS and CDR2 YFSETQ. CDR3 length equals 15 residues. The CDR3 nucleotides are TGCGCCAGCAGCGGGACGTTAGGAACGGCCTACGAGCAGTACTTC. Its protein is CASSGTLGTAYEQYF.

The chain recombines TRBV19 with TRBJ2-3; 7 bases are a match to TRBD2. V shed 4 bases, J shed 4 bases, and the junction held 11 bases outside the gene matches. Germline CDR1 is LNHDA and CDR2 is SQIVND (reference sequence). CDR3 length: 16 residues. CDR3 nucleotides: TGTGCCAGTAGTACTCCGCTGGCGGGAGTGTCAGATACGCAGTATTTT. This gives the protein CASSTPLAGVSDTQYF.

Only one count was recorded for this clone. V gene TRBV28 combines with J gene TRBJ2-3; D is possibly TRBD1 or TRBD2 (6 bases each). This CDR3 has 15 residues. V lost 6 bases to trimming and J lost 3 bases, with 16 bases between them. Germline CDR1 reads MDHEN; CDR2 reads SYDVKM. Written as DNA, the CDR3 is TGTGCCAGCAGAGGTCGGAGGGGGGTGACAGATACGCAGTATTTT. Its translation is CASRGRRGVTDTQYF. The full variable domain, completed using reference TRBV28 and TRBJ2-3, is DVKVTQSSRYLVKRTGEKVFLECVQDMDHENMFWYRQDPGLGLRLIYFSYDVKMKEKGDIPEGYSVSREKKERFSLILESASTNQTSMYLCASRGRRGVTDTQYFGPGTRLTVL.

The chain carries TRBV15 and TRBJ1-5; 9 nucleotides align to TRBD1. The CDR3 loop spans 16 amino acids. With V trimmed by 0 bases and J by 3 bases, 3 bases remained unmatched. Germline V gives CDR1 LNHNV, CDR2 YYDKDF (reference sequence). The CDR3 reads CATSRDWDRDNQPQHF. CDR3 bases: TGTGCCACCAGCAGAGATTGGGACAGGGACAATCAGCCCCAGCATTTT.

The chain is built from TRBV27 and TRBJ1-2, with D maybe TRBD1 (5 bases). Per germline, CDR1 MNHEY and CDR2 SMNVEV (reference sequence). The CDR3 length is 16 residues. V was pared by 3 bases and J by 1 base, with 15 bases between. CDR3: CASSFLLREVNYGYTF. CDR3 sequence (DNA): TGTGCCAGCAGTTTTCTTCTCAGGGAGGTTAACTATGGCTACACCTTC.

This chain uses TRBV28 with TRBJ2-7; 7 nucleotides match TRBD1. V gave up 4 bases and J gave up 6 bases; unmatched junction bases: 9. The CDR3 is 14 residues long. Per the germline V gene, CDR1 is MDHEN and CDR2 is SYDVKM. The CDR3 sequence is CASSSRRDSAEQYF. The CDR3 region has the DNA TGTGCCAGCAGTTCACGCAGGGACAGCGCCGAGCAGTACTTC.